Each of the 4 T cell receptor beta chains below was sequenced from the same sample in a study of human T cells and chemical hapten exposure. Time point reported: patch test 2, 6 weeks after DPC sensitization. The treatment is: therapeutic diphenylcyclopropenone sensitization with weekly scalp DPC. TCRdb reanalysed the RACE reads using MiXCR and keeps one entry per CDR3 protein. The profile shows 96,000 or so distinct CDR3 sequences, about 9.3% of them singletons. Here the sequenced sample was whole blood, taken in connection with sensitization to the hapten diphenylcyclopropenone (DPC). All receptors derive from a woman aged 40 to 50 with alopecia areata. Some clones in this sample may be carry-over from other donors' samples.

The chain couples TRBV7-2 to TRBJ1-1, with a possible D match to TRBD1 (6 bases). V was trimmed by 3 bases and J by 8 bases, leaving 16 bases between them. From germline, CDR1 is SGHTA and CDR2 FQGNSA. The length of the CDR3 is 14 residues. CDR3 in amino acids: CASSLSTGFTEAFF. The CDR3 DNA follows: TGTGCCAGCAGCTTGAGTACAGGGTTCACGGAAGCTTTCTTT.

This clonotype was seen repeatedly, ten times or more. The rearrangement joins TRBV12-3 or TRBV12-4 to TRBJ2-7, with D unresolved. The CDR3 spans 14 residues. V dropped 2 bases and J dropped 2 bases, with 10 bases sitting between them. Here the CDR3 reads CASSLLSSTYEQYF. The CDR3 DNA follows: TGTGCCAGCAGTTTACTAAGCAGTACCTACGAGCAGTACTTC.

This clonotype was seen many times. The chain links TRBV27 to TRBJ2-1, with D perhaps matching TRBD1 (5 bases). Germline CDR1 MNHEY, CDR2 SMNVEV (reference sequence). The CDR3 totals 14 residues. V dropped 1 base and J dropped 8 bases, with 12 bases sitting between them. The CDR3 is CASSLFSGWDEQFF. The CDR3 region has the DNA TGTGCCAGCAGTTTATTCTCAGGGTGGGATGAGCAGTTCTTC.

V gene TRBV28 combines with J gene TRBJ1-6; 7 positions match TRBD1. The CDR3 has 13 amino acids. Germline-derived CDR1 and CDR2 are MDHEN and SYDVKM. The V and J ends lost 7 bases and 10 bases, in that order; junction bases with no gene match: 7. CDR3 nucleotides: TGTGCCAGCACCGACAGGGTTGGATCACCCCTCCACTTT. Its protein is CASTDRVGSPLHF.